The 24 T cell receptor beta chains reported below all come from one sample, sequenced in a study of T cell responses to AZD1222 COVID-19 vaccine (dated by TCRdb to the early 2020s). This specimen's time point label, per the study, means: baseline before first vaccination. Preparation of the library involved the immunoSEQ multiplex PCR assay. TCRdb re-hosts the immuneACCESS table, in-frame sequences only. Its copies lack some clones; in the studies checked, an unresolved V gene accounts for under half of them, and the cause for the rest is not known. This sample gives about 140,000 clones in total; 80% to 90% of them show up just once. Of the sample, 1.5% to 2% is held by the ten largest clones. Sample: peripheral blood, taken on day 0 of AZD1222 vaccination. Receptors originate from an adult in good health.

The chain's CDR3 is CASSLEGIRADTQYF. Written as DNA, the CDR3 is TGTGCCAGCAGCTTAGAGGGGATAAGGGCAGATACGCAGTATTTT. This chain links TRBV7-2 with TRBJ2-3; tentative D call: TRBD1 (5 bases). Germline-derived CDR1 and CDR2 are SGHTA and FQGNSA. V shed 1 base and J shed 4 bases, with 12 bases lying between them. This CDR3 region has 15 residues.

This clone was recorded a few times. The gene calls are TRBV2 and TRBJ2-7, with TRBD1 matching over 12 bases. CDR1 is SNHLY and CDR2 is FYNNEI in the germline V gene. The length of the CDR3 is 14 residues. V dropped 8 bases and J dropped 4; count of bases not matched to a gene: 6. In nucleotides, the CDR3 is TGTGCCAGCGGTTCGGGACAGGGGGCTTACGAGCAGTACTTC. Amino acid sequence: CASGSGQGAYEQYF.

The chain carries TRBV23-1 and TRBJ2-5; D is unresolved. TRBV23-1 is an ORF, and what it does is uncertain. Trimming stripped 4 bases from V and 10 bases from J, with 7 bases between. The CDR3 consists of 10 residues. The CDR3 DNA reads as TGCGCCAGCAGTCCGGTGATCCAGTACTTC. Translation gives CASSPVIQYF.

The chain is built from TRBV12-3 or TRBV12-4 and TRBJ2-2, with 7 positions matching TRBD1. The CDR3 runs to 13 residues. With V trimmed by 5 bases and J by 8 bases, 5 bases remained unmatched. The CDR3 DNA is TGTGCCAGCAGTCCCACGGGACAGGGGGAGCTGTTTTTT. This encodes CASSPTGQGELFF.

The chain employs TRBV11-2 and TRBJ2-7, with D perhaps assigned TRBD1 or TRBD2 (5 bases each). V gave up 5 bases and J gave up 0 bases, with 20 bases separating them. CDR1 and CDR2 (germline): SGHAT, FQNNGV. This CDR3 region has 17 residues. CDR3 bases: TGTGCCAGCAGCCCCGGAGCGGACAAATGGAGCTCCTACGAGCAGTACTTC. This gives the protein CASSPGADKWSSYEQYF.

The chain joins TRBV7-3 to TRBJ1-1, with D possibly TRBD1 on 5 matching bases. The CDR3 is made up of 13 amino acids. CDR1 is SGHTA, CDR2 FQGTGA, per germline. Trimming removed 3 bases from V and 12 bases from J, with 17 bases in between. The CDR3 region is CASSLVKGRETFF. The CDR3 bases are TGTGCCAGCAGCTTGGTAAAGGGCAGGGAAACTTTCTTT.

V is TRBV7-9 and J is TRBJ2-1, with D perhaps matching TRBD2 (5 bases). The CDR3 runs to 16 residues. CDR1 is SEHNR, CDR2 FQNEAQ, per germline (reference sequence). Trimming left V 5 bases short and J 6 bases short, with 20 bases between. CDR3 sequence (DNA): TGTGCCAGCAGCAGACCAGGCTACCCGAGGGTCAATGAGCAGTTCTTC. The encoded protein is CASSRPGYPRVNEQFF.

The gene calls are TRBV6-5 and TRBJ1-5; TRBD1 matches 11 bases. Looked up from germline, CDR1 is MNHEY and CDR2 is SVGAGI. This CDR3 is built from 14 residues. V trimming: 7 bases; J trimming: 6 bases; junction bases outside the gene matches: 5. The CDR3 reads CASTGTGGGQPQHF. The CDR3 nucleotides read TGTGCCAGCACAGGGACAGGGGGTGGTCAGCCCCAGCATTTT.

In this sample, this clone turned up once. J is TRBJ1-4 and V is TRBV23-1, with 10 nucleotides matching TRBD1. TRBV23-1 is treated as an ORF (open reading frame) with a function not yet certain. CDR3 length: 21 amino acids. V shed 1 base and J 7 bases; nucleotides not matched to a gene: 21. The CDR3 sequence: CASSQCSLRDRGRCVGEKLFF. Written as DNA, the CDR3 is TGCGCCAGCAGTCAATGTTCACTCCGGGACAGGGGACGATGCGTTGGTGAAAAACTGTTTTTT.

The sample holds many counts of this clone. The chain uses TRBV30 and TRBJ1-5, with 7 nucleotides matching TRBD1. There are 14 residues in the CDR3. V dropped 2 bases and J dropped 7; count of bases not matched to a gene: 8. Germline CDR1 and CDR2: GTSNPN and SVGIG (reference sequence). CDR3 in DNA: TGTGCCTGGAGTTCGGGACAGCTAGGGCAGCCCCAGCATTTT. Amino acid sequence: CAWSSGQLGQPQHF.

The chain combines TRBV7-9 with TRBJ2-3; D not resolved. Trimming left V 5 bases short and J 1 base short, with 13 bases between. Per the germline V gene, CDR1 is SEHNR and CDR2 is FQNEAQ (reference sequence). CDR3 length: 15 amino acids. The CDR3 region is CASSRAVTRTDTQYF. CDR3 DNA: TGTGCCAGCAGCCGGGCTGTAACACGCACAGATACGCAGTATTTT.

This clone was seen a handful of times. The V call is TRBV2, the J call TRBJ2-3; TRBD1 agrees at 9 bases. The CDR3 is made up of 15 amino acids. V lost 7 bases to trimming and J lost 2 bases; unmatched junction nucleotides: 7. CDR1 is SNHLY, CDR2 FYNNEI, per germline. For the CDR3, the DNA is TGTGCCAGCATTCGGGGACAGGGTTACACAGATACGCAGTATTTT. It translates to CASIRGQGYTDTQYF.

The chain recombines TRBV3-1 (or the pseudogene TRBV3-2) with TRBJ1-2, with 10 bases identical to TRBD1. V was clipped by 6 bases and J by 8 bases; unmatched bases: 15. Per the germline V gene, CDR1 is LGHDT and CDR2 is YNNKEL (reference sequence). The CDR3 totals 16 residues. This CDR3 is CASSSRTTGGEGGYTF. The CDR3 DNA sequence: TGTGCCAGCAGTTCAAGGACGACAGGGGGCGAAGGAGGCTACACCTTC.

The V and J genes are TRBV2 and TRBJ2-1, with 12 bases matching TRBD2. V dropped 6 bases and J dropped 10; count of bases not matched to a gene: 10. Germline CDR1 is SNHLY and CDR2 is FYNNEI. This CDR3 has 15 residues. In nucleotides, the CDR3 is TGTGCCAGCAGGGCCGGGACTAGCGGGTCATGGGAGCAGTTCTTC. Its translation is CASRAGTSGSWEQFF. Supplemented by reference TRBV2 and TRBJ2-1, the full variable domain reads EPEVTQTPSHQVTQMGQEVILRCVPISNHLYFYWYRQILGQKVEFLVSFYNNEISEKSEIFDDQFSVERPDGSNFTLKIRSTKLEDSAMYFCASRAGTSGSWEQFFGPGTRLTVL.

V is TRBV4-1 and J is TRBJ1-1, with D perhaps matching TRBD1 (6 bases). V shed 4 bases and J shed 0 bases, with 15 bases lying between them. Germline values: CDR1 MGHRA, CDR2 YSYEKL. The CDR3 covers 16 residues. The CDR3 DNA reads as TGCGCCAGCAGCCTAAGAGGCGGACAGATGAACACTGAAGCTTTCTTT. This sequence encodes CASSLRGGQMNTEAFF.

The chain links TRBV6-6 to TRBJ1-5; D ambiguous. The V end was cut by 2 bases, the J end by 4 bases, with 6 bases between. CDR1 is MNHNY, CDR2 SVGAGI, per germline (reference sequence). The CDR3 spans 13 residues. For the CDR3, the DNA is TGTGCCAGCAGTTACCAGGAAAATCAGCCCCAGCATTTT. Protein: CASSYQENQPQHF.

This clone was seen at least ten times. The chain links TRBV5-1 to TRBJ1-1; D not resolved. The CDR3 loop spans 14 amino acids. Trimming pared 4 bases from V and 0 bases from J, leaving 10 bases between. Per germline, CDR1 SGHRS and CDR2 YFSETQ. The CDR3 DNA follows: TGCGCCAGCAGCCCCCAAGTTTTGAACACTGAAGCTTTCTTT. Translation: CASSPQVLNTEAFF.

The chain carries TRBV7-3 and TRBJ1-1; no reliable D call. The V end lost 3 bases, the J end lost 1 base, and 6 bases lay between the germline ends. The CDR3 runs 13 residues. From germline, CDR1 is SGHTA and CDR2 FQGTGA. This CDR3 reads CASSFQQNTEAFF. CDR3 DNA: TGTGCCAGCAGCTTTCAGCAGAACACTGAAGCTTTCTTT. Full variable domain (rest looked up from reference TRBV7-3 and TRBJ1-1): GAGVSQTPSNKVTEKGKYVELRCDPISGHTALYWYRQSLGQGPEFLIYFQGTGAADDSGLPNDRFFAVRPEGSVSTLKIQRTERGDSAVYLCASSFQQNTEAFFGQGTRLTVV.

CDR3 bases: TGTGCCACCAGTGACCCAAGGACAGGGGGCGAACACACTGAAGCTTTCTTT. This gives the protein CATSDPRTGGEHTEAFF. This rearrangement joins TRBV24-1 to TRBJ1-1; 11 positions match TRBD1. The CDR3 contains 17 residues. V was clipped by 4 bases and J by 3 bases; unmatched bases: 9. Germline CDR1 KGHDR, CDR2 SFDVKD.

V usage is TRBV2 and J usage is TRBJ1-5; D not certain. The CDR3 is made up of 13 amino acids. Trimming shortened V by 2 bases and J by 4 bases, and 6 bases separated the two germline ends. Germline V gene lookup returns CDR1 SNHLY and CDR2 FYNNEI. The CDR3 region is CASSERGNQPQHF. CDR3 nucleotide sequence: TGTGCCAGCAGTGAACGGGGAAATCAGCCCCAGCATTTT.

CDR3 sequence: CAISEDRVGGNSPLHF. Written as DNA, the CDR3 is TGTGCCATCAGTGAAGACAGGGTAGGAGGTAATTCACCCCTCCACTTT. This chain connects TRBV10-3 to TRBJ1-6; 7 bases agree with TRBD1. The V and J ends lost 3 bases and 6 bases, in that order; junction bases with no gene match: 8. Germline-derived CDR1 and CDR2 are ENHRY and SYGVKD. CDR3 length: 16 amino acids.

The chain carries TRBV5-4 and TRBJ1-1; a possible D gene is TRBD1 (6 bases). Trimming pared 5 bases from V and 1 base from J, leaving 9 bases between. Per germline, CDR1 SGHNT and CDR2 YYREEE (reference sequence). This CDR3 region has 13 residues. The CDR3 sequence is CASRPDRNTEAFF. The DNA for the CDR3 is TGTGCCAGCAGACCGGACAGGAACACTGAAGCTTTCTTT.

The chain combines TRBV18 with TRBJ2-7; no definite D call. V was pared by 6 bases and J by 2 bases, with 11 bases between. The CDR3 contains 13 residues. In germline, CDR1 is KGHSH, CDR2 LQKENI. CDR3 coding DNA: TGTGCCAGCTCCTCTCTTCAAGCCTACGAGCAGTACTTC. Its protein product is CASSSLQAYEQYF.

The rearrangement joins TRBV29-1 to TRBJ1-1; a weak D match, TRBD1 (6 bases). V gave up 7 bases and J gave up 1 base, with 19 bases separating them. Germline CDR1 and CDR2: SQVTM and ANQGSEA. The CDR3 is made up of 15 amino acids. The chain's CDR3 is CSANIMQGWNTEAFF. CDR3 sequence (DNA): TGCAGCGCAAACATTATGCAGGGGTGGAACACTGAAGCTTTCTTT.